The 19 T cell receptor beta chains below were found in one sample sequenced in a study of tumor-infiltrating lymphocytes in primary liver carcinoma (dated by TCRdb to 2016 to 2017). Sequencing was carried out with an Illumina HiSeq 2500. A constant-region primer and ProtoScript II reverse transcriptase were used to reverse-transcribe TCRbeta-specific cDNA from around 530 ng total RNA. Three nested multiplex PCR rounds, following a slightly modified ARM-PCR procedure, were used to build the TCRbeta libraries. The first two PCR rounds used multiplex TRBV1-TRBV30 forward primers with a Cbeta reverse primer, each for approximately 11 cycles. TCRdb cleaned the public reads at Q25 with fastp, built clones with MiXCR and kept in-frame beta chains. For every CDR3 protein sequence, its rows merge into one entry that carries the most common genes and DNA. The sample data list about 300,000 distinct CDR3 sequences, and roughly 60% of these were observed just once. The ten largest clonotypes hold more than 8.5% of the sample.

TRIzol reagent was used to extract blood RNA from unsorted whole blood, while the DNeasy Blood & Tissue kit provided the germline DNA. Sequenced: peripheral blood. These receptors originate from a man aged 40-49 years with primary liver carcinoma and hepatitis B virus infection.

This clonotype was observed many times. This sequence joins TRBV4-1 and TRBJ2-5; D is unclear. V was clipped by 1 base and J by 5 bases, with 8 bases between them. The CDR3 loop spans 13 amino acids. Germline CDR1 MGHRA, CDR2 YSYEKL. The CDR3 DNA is TGCGCCAGCAGCCAAGCGGTTAGCGAGACCCAGTACTTC. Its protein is CASSQAVSETQYF.

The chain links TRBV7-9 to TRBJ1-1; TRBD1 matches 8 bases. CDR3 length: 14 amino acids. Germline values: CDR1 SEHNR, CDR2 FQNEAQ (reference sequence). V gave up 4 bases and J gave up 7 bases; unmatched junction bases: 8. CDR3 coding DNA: TGTGCCAGCAGCTGGGGACAGGCACTATTTGAAGCTTTCTTT. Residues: CASSWGQALFEAFF.

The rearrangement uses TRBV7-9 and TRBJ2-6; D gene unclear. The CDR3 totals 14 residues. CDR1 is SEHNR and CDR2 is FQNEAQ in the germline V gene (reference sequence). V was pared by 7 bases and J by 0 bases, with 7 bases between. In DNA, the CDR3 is TGTGCCAGCACAACAGCCTCTGGGGCCAACGTCCTGACTTTC. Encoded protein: CASTTASGANVLTF.

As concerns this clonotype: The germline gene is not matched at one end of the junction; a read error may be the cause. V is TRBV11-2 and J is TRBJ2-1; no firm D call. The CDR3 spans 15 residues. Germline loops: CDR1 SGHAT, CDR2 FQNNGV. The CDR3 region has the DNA TGTGCCAGCAACTCCCGGCCTCAAGAGGTGCATGAGCAGCTCTTC. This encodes CASNSRPQEVHEQLF.

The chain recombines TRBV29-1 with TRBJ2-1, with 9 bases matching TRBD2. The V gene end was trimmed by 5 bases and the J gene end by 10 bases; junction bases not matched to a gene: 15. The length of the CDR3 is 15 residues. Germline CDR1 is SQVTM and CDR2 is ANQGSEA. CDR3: CSVQEVGGRAFEQFF. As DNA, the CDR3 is TGCAGCGTTCAGGAAGTCGGCGGGAGGGCCTTCGAGCAGTTCTTC.

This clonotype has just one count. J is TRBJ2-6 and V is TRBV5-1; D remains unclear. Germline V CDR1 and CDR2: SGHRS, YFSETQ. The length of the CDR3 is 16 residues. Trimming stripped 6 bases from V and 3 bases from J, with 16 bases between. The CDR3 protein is CASTSAPGYGANVLTF. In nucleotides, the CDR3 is TGCGCCAGCACGTCCGCACCCGGCTATGGGGCCAACGTCCTGACTTTC.

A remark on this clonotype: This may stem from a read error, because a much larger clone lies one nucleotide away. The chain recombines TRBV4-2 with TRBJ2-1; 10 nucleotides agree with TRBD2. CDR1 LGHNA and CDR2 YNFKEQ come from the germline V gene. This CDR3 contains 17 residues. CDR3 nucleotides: TGTGCCAGCGGCCAAGAGCCTAGCGGGAGTGCATACAATGAGCAGTTCTTC. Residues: CASGQEPSGSAYNEQFF.

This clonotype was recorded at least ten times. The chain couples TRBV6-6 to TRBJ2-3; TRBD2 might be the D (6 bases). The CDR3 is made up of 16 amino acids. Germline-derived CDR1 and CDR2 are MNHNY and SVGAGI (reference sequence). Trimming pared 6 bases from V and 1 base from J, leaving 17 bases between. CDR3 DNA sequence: TGTGCCAGCAGCCGAGCGACTAGTGACGGCACAGATACGCAGTATTTT. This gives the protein CASSRATSDGTDTQYF.

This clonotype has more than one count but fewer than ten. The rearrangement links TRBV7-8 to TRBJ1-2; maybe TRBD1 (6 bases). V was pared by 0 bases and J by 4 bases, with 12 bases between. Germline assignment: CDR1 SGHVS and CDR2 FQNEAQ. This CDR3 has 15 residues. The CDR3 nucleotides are TGTGCCAGCAGCTTAGCGGGGGGCAGGACCTATGGCTACACCTTC. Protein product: CASSLAGGRTYGYTF.

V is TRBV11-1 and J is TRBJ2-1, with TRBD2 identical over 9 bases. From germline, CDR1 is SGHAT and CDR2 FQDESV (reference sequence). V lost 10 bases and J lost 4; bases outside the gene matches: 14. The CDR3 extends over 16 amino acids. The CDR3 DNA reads TGTGCCAACAGACCCATAGCGGGAGCGCATTACAATGAGCAGTTCTTC. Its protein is CANRPIAGAHYNEQFF.

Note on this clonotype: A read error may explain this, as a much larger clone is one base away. This CDR3 reads CVSSSRSGNTGELFF. DNA of the CDR3: TGTGTCAGCAGTTCCCGTAGCGGTAACACCGGGGAGCTGTTTTTT. The chain is built from TRBV6-1 and TRBJ2-2, with D possibly matching TRBD2 (6 bases). Germline CDR1 is MNHNS and CDR2 is SASEGT. CDR3 size: 15 residues.

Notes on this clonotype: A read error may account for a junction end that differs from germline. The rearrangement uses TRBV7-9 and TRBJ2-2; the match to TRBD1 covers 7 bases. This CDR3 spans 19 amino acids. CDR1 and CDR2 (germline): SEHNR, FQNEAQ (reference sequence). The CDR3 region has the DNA TGTGCCAGCAGCTTAGTTGGGACAGCAACCTCAAGGAACACCGGGGAGCTGCTTTTT. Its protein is CASSLVGTATSRNTGELLF.

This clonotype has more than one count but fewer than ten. The CDR3 loop reads CASSLVASAYEQYF. DNA for the CDR3: TGTGCCAGCAGCTTAGTGGCCTCCGCCTACGAGCAGTACTTC. V and J are TRBV7-9 and TRBJ2-7; D is unresolved. The CDR3 is 14 residues long. Trimming took off 1 base at V and 2 bases at J, with 9 bases between the two ends. Germline V gives CDR1 SEHNR, CDR2 FQNEAQ (reference sequence).

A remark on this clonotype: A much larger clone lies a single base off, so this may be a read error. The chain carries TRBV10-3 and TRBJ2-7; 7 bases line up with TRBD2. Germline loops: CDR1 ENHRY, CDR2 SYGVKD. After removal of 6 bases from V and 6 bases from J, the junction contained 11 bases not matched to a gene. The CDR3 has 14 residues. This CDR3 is CAIRPSGQTGEQYF. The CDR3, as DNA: TGTGCCATCAGGCCTAGCGGACAAACGGGCGAGCAGTACTTC.

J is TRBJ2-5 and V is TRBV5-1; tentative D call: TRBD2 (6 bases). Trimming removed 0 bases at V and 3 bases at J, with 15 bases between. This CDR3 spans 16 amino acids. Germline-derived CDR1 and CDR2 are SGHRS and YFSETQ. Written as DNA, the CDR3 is TGCGCCAGCAGCTTGGTGGCGGGACTTAGGAAAGAGACCCAGTACTTC. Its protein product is CASSLVAGLRKETQYF.

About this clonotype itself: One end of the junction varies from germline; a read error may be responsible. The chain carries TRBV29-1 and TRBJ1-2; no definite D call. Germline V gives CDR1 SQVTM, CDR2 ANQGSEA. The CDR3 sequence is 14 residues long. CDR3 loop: CSVEAEEWVDGYTF. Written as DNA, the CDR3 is TGCAGTGTTGAAGCGGAAGAATGGGTGGATGGCTACACCTTC.

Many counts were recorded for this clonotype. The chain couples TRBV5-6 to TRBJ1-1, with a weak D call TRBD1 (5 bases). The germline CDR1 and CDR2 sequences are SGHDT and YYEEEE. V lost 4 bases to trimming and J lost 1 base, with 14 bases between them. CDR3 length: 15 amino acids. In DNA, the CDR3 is TGTGCCAGCAGCGGGGGTTGGGGTAGGAACACTGAAGCTTTCTTT. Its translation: CASSGGWGRNTEAFF.

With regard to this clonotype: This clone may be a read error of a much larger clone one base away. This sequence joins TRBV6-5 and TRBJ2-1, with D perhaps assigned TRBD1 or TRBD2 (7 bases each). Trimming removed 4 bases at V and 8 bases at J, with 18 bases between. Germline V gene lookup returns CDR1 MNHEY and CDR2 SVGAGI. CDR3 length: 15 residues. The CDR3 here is CASSFRGGLSDEQFF. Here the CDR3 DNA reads TGTGCCAGCAGTTTCAGGGGGGGCCTTAGCGATGAGCAGTTCTTC.

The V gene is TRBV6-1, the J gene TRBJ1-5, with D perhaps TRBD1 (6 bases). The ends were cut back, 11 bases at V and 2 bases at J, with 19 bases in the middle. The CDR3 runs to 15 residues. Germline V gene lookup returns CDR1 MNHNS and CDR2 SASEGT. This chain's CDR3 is CAGKLGGWGNQPQHF. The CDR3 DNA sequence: TGTGCCGGCAAACTTGGGGGCTGGGGCAATCAGCCCCAGCATTTT.